This T cell receptor beta chain came from a study of cytomegalovirus exposure and HLA in healthy donors. Study-level results: In vitro data verified three CMV-associated chains as specific for CMV antigens. Sequencing likely generated an artifact that appeared as a cluster of highly shared sequence variants. Later work found most CMV-associated TCR beta chains apparently HLA-restricted.

As to this clone: Its specificity is not known.

The PCR was carried out with 60 Vbeta primers and 13 Jbeta primers. The data were produced by immunoSEQ multiplex PCR, yet TCRdb's version contains in-frame clones alone and is incomplete. The sample holds 40,000 to 60,000 clones. This receptor was taken from a man aged 40-49 years in good health and CMV-seropositive. The sample taken for sequencing was PBMCs.

The CDR3 sequence is CASRRTGRPDTQYF. CDR3 nucleotides: TGTGCCAGCAGACGGACAGGGCGCCCAGATACGCAGTATTTT. J is TRBJ2-3 and V is TRBV6-5, with 8 bases matching TRBD1. With 6 bases clipped from V and 4 bases from J, the junction kept 6 bases outside the gene matches. The CDR3 covers 14 residues. Germline V gene lookup returns CDR1 MNHEY and CDR2 SVGAGI.